This TCR beta chain was documented in a study of T cells after yellow fever vaccination. Study findings and constraints: The secondary response peaked faster, at day 5 versus 15, but was weaker.

Points on this clonotype: Its antigen is not known.

The CDR3 has 14 amino acids. The germline CDR1 and CDR2 sequences are SGHNT and YYREEE (reference sequence). V was pared by 0 bases and J by 1 base, with 4 bases between. As TCR cDNA was made by 5'RACE template switching, a universal primer site and UMIs were added. TCRdb used MiXCR to reprocess the 5' RACE reads, holding one entry per CDR3 protein. Here the sample spans tens of thousands of distinct CDR3 sequences, 6% to 7.5% being singletons. Sample: CD8+ T cells sorted from PBMCs, taken 15 days after the yellow fever booster vaccination. This sequence joins TRBV5-4 and TRBJ2-2; no clear D gene. This receptor was obtained from a man aged 30 to 45 who received the YFV17D yellow fever vaccine. CDR3 sequence reads: CASSLALNTGELFF. The CDR3 nucleotides read TGTGCCAGCAGCTTGGCTCTGAACACCGGGGAGCTGTTTTTT.